Following are 28 T cell receptor beta chains from one sample sequenced in a study of T cell clonality in common variable immunodeficiency. Whole-study results and caveats: Fewer deletions and N-nucleotide insertions were reportedly seen in common variable immunodeficiency TCR beta sequences.

The table came from immunoSEQ multiplex PCR; TCRdb's copy has only in-frame clones and leaves some out. The record shows around 24,000 clones for this sample, with no singletons present. These receptors' targets are unknown. The sample consisted of peripheral blood mononuclear cells. All receptors derive from a human donor with common variable immunodeficiency.

This clone showed up many times. The read falls 3 residues short of the CDR3 end, and the missing part is taken from the germline J gene. This chain connects TRBV20-1 to TRBJ2-1; possibly TRBD1 for D (5 bases). The CDR3 sequence is 17 residues long. Trimming removed 0 bases at V and 0 bases at J, with 15 bases between. CDR1 is DFQATT and CDR2 is SNEGSKA in the germline V gene (reference sequence). The DNA read from the CDR3 is TGCAGTGCTAGAGATGGGCCTAGACAGAGCTCCTACAATGAG. Translation: CSARDGPRQSSYNE. The whole CDR3 sequence reads CSARDGPRQSSYNEQFF.

This clone showed up many times. Here the CDR3 reads CSARETSLVTQPSYYEQYF. The covered CDR3 bases are TGCAGTGCTAGAGAAACTAGCTTGGTGACACAGCCTTCCTACTACGAG. V is TRBV20-1 and J is TRBJ2-7; D perhaps matches TRBD2 (6 bases). The DNA ends 3 residues before the CDR3 does, and the rest of the CDR3 is filled in from the germline J gene. Germline-derived CDR1 and CDR2 are DFQATT and SNEGSKA (reference sequence). The CDR3 runs to 19 residues. V lost 0 bases, J lost 3 bases, and 27 bases lay in between.

This clone was counted between two and nine times. The read halts 3 residues ahead of the CDR3 end, with the missing end drawn from the germline J gene. The rearrangement joins TRBV30 to TRBJ1-6, with D possibly TRBD1 on 6 matching bases. The CDR3 contains 17 residues. V lost 1 base and J 0 bases, leaving 13 bases between the germline ends. Germline CDR1 GTSNPN, CDR2 SVGIG (reference sequence). CDR3 residues: CAWSADRISSYNSPLHF. The DNA read from the CDR3 is TGTGCCTGGAGTGCGGACAGAATCAGCTCCTATAATTCACCC.

This clone was counted at least ten times. The CDR3 goes on 3 residues after the read ends, and that part is filled in from the germline J gene. The chain has TRBV29-1 and TRBJ2-7; 8 bases line up with TRBD1. The germline gives CDR1 SQVTM, CDR2 ANQGSEA. CDR3 length: 12 amino acids. V lost 5 bases, J lost 4 bases, and 4 bases stayed unmatched. The CDR3 reads CSVWTGKYEQYF. CDR3 DNA (partial): TGCAGCGTTTGGACAGGGAAGTACGAG.

This clone was counted at least ten times. With the read ending 3 residues before the CDR3 end, the germline J gene is used to fill in that end. The rearrangement uses TRBV6-2 or TRBV6-3 and TRBJ2-3, with a possible D match to TRBD2 (5 bases). The germline V and J ends were trimmed by 5 bases and 5 bases, with 17 bases remaining between them. The CDR3 covers 15 residues. In germline, CDR1 is MNHEY, CDR2 SVGEGT. The CDR3 region is CASSATDPEGDTQYF. Partial CDR3 DNA: TGTGCCAGCAGTGCCACCGACCCCGAGGGAGATACG.

This clone was observed many times. The CDR3 here is CASSLAGQGEKLFF. The sequenced CDR3 bases are TGCGCCAGCAGCTTGGCGGGGCAGGGGGAAAAA. J is TRBJ1-4 and V is TRBV5-1, with a possible D match to TRBD1 (6 bases). The observed sequence ends 3 residues before the CDR3 terminus, with the missing tail filled in from the germline J gene. The CDR3 contains 14 residues. V lost 0 bases and J 8 bases, leaving 11 bases between the germline ends. Germline CDR1 and CDR2: SGHRS and YFSETQ.

This clone was seen only a few times. The read ends 3 residues shy of where the CDR3 ends; the end is completed using the germline J gene. J is TRBJ2-7 and V is TRBV7-2; TRBD1 agrees at 7 bases. This CDR3 region has 16 residues. Germline trimming cut 0 bases from V and 0 bases from J; bases unmatched to any gene: 5. Germline V gene sequence: CDR1 SGHTA, CDR2 FQGNSA. CDR3 sequence reads: CASSLAGGLDSYEQYF. CDR3 DNA (partial): TGTGCCAGCAGCTTAGCAGGGGGCTTAGACTCCTACGAG.

By share, this clone counts as medium-sized. The read ends 3 residues before the CDR3 terminus; that terminus is restored from the germline J gene. This chain uses TRBV5-6 with TRBJ2-6; 13 bases align to TRBD2. The length of the CDR3 is 15 residues. V shed 9 bases and J 3 bases; nucleotides not matched to a gene: 3. In germline, CDR1 is SGHDT, CDR2 YYEEEE. CDR3 bases read: TGTGCCACCGGACTAGCGGGAGTTGGGGCCAACGTC. Its translation: CATGLAGVGANV. The full CDR3 reads CATGLAGVGANVLTF.

At least ten counts were recorded for this clone. The read finishes 3 residues shy of the CDR3 end, and the germline J gene is used to complete it. This sequence joins TRBV7-7 and TRBJ2-7, with D maybe TRBD2 (6 bases). Germline V CDR1 and CDR2: SSHAT, FNYEAQ (reference sequence). CDR3 length equals 13 residues. V was trimmed by 0 bases and J by 5 bases, leaving 8 bases between them. Partial CDR3 DNA: TGTGCCAGCAGCTTAGCTCCGGGGGACGAG. It codes for CASSLAPGDE. The full CDR3 is CASSLAPGDEQYF.

This clone was seen repeatedly, ten times or more. The observed sequence ends 3 residues before the CDR3 terminus, with the missing tail filled in from the germline J gene. The V gene is TRBV5-1, the J gene TRBJ2-3, with TRBD2 matching 9 bases. The trim removed 8 bases at V and 0 bases at J, leaving 4 bases unmatched. Germline CDR1 SGHRS, CDR2 YFSETQ. The CDR3 has 14 residues. CDR3 DNA, as far as it was read: TGCGCCAGTGAAACTAGCGGGAGCACAGATACG. Protein: CASETSGSTDT. The entire CDR3 protein is CASETSGSTDTQYF.

Many counts were recorded for this clone. At one of its ends the junction is not consistent with the germline gene, which may arise from a read error. Read data end 3 residues before the CDR3 end; the end is taken from the germline J gene. The V and J genes are TRBV4-2 and TRBJ2-7; the match to TRBD1 covers 9 bases. CDR1 is LGHNA and CDR2 is YNFKEQ in the germline V gene. The CDR3 spans 14 residues. Partial CDR3 DNA: TGCGCCAGCAGCCGCGGGACAGGGTCATACGAG. Its protein product is CASSRGTGSYE. The complete CDR3 protein is CASSRGTGSYEQYF.

This clone was seen many times. The read is 3 residues too short to cover the CDR3 end, so that end is filled in from the germline J gene. J is TRBJ1-6 and V is TRBV5-1; D is perhaps TRBD1 (5 bases). This CDR3 region has 15 residues. Germline V gene sequence: CDR1 SGHRS, CDR2 YFSETQ. V was cut by 0 bases and J by 8 bases, with 12 bases left in between. Incomplete CDR3 DNA: TGCGCCAGCAGCTTGGCGCGGGGGGAGCATTCACCC. Amino acid sequence: CASSLARGEHSP. The entire CDR3 protein is CASSLARGEHSPLHF.

This clone was seen repeatedly, ten times or more. The CDR3 goes on 3 residues after the read ends, and that part is filled in from the germline J gene. This sequence joins TRBV12-3 or TRBV12-4 and TRBJ2-7, with TRBD2 identical over 13 bases. V was clipped by 0 bases and J by 4 bases; unmatched bases: 9. This CDR3 is built from 18 residues. CDR3 DNA (partial): TGTGCCAGCAGTTTAGCGCGACCGGGACTAGCGGGGAGGTACGAG. This sequence encodes CASSLARPGLAGRYE. The whole CDR3 sequence reads CASSLARPGLAGRYEQYF.

In this sample, this clone turned up many times. The CDR3 goes on 3 residues after the read ends, and that part is filled in from the germline J gene. This chain joins TRBV18 and TRBJ2-3, with 9 nucleotides matching TRBD1. CDR3 length equals 15 residues. After removal of 6 bases from V and 6 bases from J, the junction contained 10 bases not matched to a gene. Germline assignment: CDR1 KGHSH and CDR2 LQKENI. CDR3 loop: CASSPTLQGADTQYF. The CDR3 bases that were read are TGTGCCAGCTCCCCTACTTTACAGGGGGCGGATACG.

A remark on this clone: The observed sequence ends 3 residues before the CDR3 terminus, with the missing tail filled in from the germline J gene. V is TRBV7-2 and J is TRBJ2-1, with TRBD1 as a possible D gene (5 bases). Trimming stripped 4 bases from V and 6 bases from J, with 16 bases between. Germline V gives CDR1 SGHTA, CDR2 FQGNSA. The CDR3 contains 15 residues. The CDR3: CASSSTARIGNEQFF. The sequenced CDR3 bases are TGTGCCAGCAGCTCGACAGCACGGATAGGCAATGAG.

This clone was found many times. The read stops 3 residues short of the end of the CDR3; the missing end is completed from the germline J gene. The chain links TRBV7-2 to TRBJ2-1, with 12 nucleotides matching TRBD2. Germline V gene lookup returns CDR1 SGHTA and CDR2 FQGNSA. This CDR3 is built from 14 residues. With 5 bases clipped from V and 9 bases from J, the junction kept 5 bases outside the gene matches. The CDR3 sequence: CASSRLAGVTEQFF. The CDR3 DNA, read in part, is TGTGCCAGCAGCCGACTAGCGGGAGTAACTGAG.

This clone was counted ten times or more. With the read ending 3 residues before the CDR3 end, the germline J gene is used to fill in that end. This rearrangement joins TRBV18 to TRBJ2-1; possible D gene TRBD1, 6 bases. This CDR3 is 14 amino acids long. CDR1 and CDR2 (germline): KGHSH, LQKENI. V was clipped by 1 base and J by 9 bases, with 13 bases between them. This chain's CDR3 is CASSPRPGGSEQFF. Incomplete CDR3 DNA: TGTGCCAGCTCACCACGCCCTGGGGGCAGTGAG.

In this sample, this clone turned up many times. The read ends 3 residues early relative to the CDR3; the germline J gene fills the gap. The genes are TRBV2 and TRBJ2-7, with D possibly TRBD1 on 5 matching bases. The germline V gene has CDR1 SNHLY and CDR2 FYNNEI. V was shortened by 6 bases and J by 2 bases, with 14 bases between the two germline ends. This CDR3 is built from 14 residues. The CDR3 bases that were read are TGTGCCAGCAGCCCCGTAACAGGCCCCTACGAG. This encodes CASSPVTGPYE. The entire CDR3 protein reads CASSPVTGPYEQYF.

This clone was seen repeatedly, ten times or more. The read terminates 3 residues ahead of where the CDR3 ends, so the germline J gene completes it. The chain combines TRBV19 with TRBJ1-2, with unresolved D. With 7 bases removed from V and 1 base from J, the gap between germline ends came to 13 bases. The CDR3 runs 14 residues. CDR1 is LNHDA and CDR2 is SQIVND in the germline V gene (reference sequence). The DNA read from the CDR3 is TGTGCCAGTATTATCGTCAGAAATAACTATGGC. Translating it yields CASIIVRNNYG. Given in full, the CDR3 is CASIIVRNNYGYTF.

There are many counts of this clone. The read falls 3 residues short of the CDR3 end, and the missing part is taken from the germline J gene. The chain couples TRBV5-6 to TRBJ1-1, with a weak D call TRBD1 (6 bases). V lost 4 bases, J lost 2 bases, and 12 bases lay in between. Germline CDR1 is SGHDT and CDR2 is YYEEEE. The CDR3 covers 14 residues. Here the CDR3 reads CASSPDSFNTEAFF. Partial CDR3 DNA: TGTGCCAGCAGCCCGGACAGCTTCAACACTGAA.

This clone came up many times. The sequenced fragment ends 3 residues before the CDR3 boundary, so the rest is inferred from the germline J gene. This sequence joins TRBV7-6 and TRBJ1-1, with D perhaps TRBD1 (5 bases). Germline-derived CDR1 and CDR2 are SGHVS and FNYEAQ. CDR3 length equals 14 residues. Trimming left V 5 bases short and J 1 base short, with 11 bases between. The CDR3 sequence: CASSLGAGNTEAFF. The DNA read from the CDR3 is TGTGCCAGCAGCCTAGGGGCGGGGAACACTGAA.

Regarding this clone: The read ends 3 residues before the CDR3 terminus; that terminus is restored from the germline J gene. V and J are TRBV20-1 and TRBJ2-5; TRBD2 matches 7 bases. The CDR3 runs to 13 residues. The V and J ends lost 4 bases and 2 bases, in that order; junction bases with no gene match: 4. Germline loops: CDR1 DFQATT, CDR2 SNEGSKA (reference sequence). The CDR3 sequence is CSATNSGQETQYF. Partial CDR3 DNA: TGCAGTGCTACAAATAGCGGGCAAGAGACC.

This clone was seen a few times. CDR3 sequence reads: CASSQIVPGQADYGYTF. CDR3 bases read: TGTGCCAGCAGCCAAATAGTACCGGGACAGGCGGACTATGGC. The chain joins TRBV13 to TRBJ1-2, with TRBD1 identical over 8 bases. With the read ending 3 residues before the CDR3 end, the germline J gene is used to fill in that end. Germline loops: CDR1 PRHDT, CDR2 FYEKMQ (reference sequence). This CDR3 contains 17 residues. Trimming removed 5 bases from V and 3 bases from J; junction bases left unmatched: 14. The complete variable domain, with remaining parts taken from reference TRBV13 and TRBJ1-2, reads AAGVIQSPRHLIKEKRETATLKCYPIPRHDTVYWYQQGPGQDPQFLISFYEKMQSDKGSIPDRFSAQQFSDYHSELNMSSLELGDSALYFCASSQIVPGQADYGYTFGSGTRLTVV.

The sample holds many counts of this clone. The CDR3 end falls 3 residues outside the read, so it is completed with the germline J gene. This chain joins TRBV29-1 and TRBJ2-3; 7 nucleotides line up with TRBD2. There are 13 residues in the CDR3. CDR1 is SQVTM, CDR2 ANQGSEA, per germline. V dropped 7 bases and J dropped 3; count of bases not matched to a gene: 7. The sequenced CDR3 bases are TGCAGCGCTGGAGGCGGGAGAACAGATACG. Translated: CSAGGGRTDT. The full CDR3 is CSAGGGRTDTQYF.

This clone was counted at least ten times. The CDR3 end is not reached by the read, which stops 3 residues before it; the germline J gene fills it in. In the same sample, other DNA sequences code for this CDR3. The rearrangement joins TRBV7-2 to TRBJ2-5; D is unresolved. The CDR3 sequence is 11 residues long. The V end lost 4 bases, the J end lost 5 bases, and 5 bases lay between the germline ends. Germline lookup yields CDR1 SGHTA and CDR2 FQGNSA. CDR3 residues: CASSSRETQYF. CDR3 DNA, as far as it was read: TGTGCCAGCAGCTCTAGGGAGACC.

This clone was counted at least ten times. The read terminates 3 residues before the CDR3 end, so the remaining end is supplied by the germline J gene. The genes are TRBV4-1 and TRBJ2-7, with TRBD1 matching 7 bases. CDR3 size: 14 residues. Germline-derived CDR1 and CDR2 are MGHRA and YSYEKL. V gave up 1 base and J gave up 1 base; unmatched junction bases: 1. CDR3 loop: CASSQGQGSYEQYF. The CDR3 bases that were read are TGCGCCAGCAGCCAAGGACAGGGTTCCTACGAG.

This clone was picked up many times. Sequencing ends 3 residues short of the CDR3 end; the germline J gene provides the rest. The chain combines TRBV6-2 or TRBV6-3 with TRBJ2-3; no clear D. The germline V gene has CDR1 MNHEY and CDR2 SVGEGT. The CDR3 runs to 13 residues. Trimming cost V 2 bases and J 0 bases, with 3 bases left between them. The CDR3 sequence is CASSYTSTDTQYF. The sequenced CDR3 bases are TGTGCCAGCAGTTACACTAGCACAGATACG.

This clone was seen more than once but under ten times. The junction departs from the called germline gene at one end, perhaps through a read error. The read finishes 3 residues shy of the CDR3 end, and the germline J gene is used to complete it. The chain combines TRBV7-9 with TRBJ2-1; D gene uncertain. This CDR3 has 13 amino acids. Looked up from germline, CDR1 is SEHNR and CDR2 is FQNEAQ (reference sequence). CDR3 DNA (partial): TGTTCCAGCAGCTTAGGCGCTTCGGATGAG. Translating gives CSSSLGASDE. In full, the CDR3 is CSSSLGASDEQFF.